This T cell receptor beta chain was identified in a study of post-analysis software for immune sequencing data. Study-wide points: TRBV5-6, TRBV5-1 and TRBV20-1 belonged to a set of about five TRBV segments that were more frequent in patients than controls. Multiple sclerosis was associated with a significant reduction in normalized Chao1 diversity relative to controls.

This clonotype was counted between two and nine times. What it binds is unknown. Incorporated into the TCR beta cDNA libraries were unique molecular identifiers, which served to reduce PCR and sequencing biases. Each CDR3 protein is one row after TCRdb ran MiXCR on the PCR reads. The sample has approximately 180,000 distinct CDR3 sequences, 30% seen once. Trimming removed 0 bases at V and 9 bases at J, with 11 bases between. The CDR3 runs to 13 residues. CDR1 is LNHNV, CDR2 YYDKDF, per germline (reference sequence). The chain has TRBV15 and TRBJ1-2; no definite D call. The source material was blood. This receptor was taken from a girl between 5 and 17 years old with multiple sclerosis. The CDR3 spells CATSRDPDESYTF. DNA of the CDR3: TGTGCCACCAGCAGAGACCCTGACGAGAGCTACACCTTC.